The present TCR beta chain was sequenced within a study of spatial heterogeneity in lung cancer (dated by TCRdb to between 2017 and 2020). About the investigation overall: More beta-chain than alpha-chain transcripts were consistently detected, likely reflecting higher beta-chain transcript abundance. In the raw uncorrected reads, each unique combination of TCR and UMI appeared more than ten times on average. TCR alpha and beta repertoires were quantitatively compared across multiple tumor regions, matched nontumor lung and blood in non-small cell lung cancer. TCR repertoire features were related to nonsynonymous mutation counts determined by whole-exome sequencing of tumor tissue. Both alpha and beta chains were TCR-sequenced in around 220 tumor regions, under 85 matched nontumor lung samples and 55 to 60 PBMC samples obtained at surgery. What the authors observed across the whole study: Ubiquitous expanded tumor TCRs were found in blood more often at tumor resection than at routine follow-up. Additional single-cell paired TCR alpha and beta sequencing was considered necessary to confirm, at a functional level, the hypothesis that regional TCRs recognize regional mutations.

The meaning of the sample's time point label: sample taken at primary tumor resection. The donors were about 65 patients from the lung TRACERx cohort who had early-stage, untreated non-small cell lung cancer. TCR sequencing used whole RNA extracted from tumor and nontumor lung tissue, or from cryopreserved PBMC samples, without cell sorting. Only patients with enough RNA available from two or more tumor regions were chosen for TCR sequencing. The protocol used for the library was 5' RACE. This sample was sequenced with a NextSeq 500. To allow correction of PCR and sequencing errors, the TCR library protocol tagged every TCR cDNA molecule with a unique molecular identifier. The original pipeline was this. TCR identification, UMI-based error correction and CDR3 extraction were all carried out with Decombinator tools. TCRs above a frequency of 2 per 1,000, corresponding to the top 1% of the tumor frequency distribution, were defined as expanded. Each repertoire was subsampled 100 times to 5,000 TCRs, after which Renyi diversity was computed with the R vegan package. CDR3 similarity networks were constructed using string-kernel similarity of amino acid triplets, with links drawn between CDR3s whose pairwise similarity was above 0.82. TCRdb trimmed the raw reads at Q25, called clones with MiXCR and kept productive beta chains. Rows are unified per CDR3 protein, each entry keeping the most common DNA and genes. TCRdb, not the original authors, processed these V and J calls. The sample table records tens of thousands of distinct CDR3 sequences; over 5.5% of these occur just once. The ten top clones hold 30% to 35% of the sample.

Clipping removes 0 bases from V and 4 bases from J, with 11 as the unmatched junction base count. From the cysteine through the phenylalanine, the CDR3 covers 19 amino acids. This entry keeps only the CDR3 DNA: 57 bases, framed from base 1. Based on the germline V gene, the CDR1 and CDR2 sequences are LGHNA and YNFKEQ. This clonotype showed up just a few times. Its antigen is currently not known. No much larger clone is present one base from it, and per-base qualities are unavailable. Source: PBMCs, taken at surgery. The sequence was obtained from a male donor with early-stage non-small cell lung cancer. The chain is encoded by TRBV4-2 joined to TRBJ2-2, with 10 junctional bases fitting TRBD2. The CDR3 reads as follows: CASSQDRGLAGVGTGELFF. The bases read TGTGCCAGCAGCCAAGATCGGGGGCTAGCGGGAGTCGGCACCGGGGAGCTGTTTTTT.